Shown below are 29 T cell receptor beta chains from a single sample sequenced in a study of blood T cells in healthy people across ages. The second PCR ran about 6 to 11 cycles with a sample-barcoded 5' primer and J-beta primers. One entry per CDR3 protein results from TCRdb running MiXCR on the 5' RACE reads. The sample includes approximately 360,000 distinct CDR3 sequences, about 55% of them seen just once. Sequencing was performed on blood. These receptors originate from a man aged 55 to 69 in good health.

The table lists this clonotype with a count of one. The chain couples TRBV11-2 to TRBJ2-3; D perhaps matches TRBD2 (5 bases). Germline V gene data show CDR1 as SGHAT and CDR2 as FQNNGV. V lost 7 bases and J 0 bases, leaving 11 bases between the germline ends. There are 14 residues in the CDR3. CDR3 residues: CASNGRTSTDTQYF. The CDR3 nucleotides read TGTGCCAGCAATGGCCGGACTAGCACAGATACGCAGTATTTT. The whole variable domain, filled in from reference TRBV11-2 and TRBJ2-3, reads EAGVAQSPRYKIIEKRQSVAFWCNPISGHATLYWYQQILGQGPKLLIQFQNNGVVDDSQLPKDRFSAERLKGVDSTLKIQPAKLEDSAVYLCASNGRTSTDTQYFGPGTRLTVL.

This clonotype was observed once. The rearrangement joins TRBV29-1 to TRBJ2-3; TRBD1 agrees at 10 bases. The CDR3 has 13 residues. V was clipped by 6 bases and J by 5 bases; unmatched bases: 5. The germline gives CDR1 SQVTM, CDR2 ANQGSEA. DNA for the CDR3: TGCAGCGTAGAGACAGGGGGCAAAGATACGCAGTATTTT. Protein product: CSVETGGKDTQYF.

The genes are TRBV11-1 and TRBJ2-1, with 7 bases fitting TRBD2. V lost 3 bases and J lost 0; bases outside the gene matches: 14. CDR3 length: 19 residues. CDR1 and CDR2 (germline): SGHAT, FQDESV (reference sequence). CDR3 in DNA: TGTGCCAGCAGCTTGGGAGGGAGGGCCGGTATAATCTCCTACAATGAGCAGTTCTTC. Translating it yields CASSLGGRAGIISYNEQFF. The whole variable domain, filled in from reference TRBV11-1 and TRBJ2-1, reads EAEVAQSPRYKITEKSQAVAFWCDPISGHATLYWYRQILGQGPELLVQFQDESVVDDSQLPKDRFSAERLKGVDSTLKIQPAELGDSAMYLCASSLGGRAGIISYNEQFFGPGTRLTVL.

In its sample, this clonotype was seen once. This chain uses TRBV20-1 with TRBJ2-7; 10 positions agree with TRBD2. V dropped 3 bases and J dropped 0; count of bases not matched to a gene: 20. The CDR3 runs 20 residues. Germline V gene data show CDR1 as DFQATT and CDR2 as SNEGSKA (reference sequence). The CDR3 nucleotides are TGCAGTGCTAGGGTGGGCCCCGGGCACCGAGCTAGCGGGAGCTCCTACGAGCAGTACTTC. Translating it yields CSARVGPGHRASGSSYEQYF.

The chain uses TRBV30 and TRBJ1-4; unclear D gene. Germline CDR1 GTSNPN, CDR2 SVGIG (reference sequence). The CDR3 is 13 amino acids. V dropped 0 bases and J dropped 5 bases, with 7 bases sitting between them. The CDR3 nucleotides are TGTGCCTGGAGTGTAGGTCACAATGAAAAACTGTTTTTT. It specifies CAWSVGHNEKLFF.

The sample holds a few counts of this clonotype. Relative to the germline gene, one junction end is altered; a read error may explain this. The chain has TRBV7-7 and TRBJ2-5, with a weak D call TRBD1 (5 bases). CDR1 and CDR2 (germline): SSHAT, FNYEAQ (reference sequence). CDR3 size: 15 residues. The CDR3, as DNA: TGTGCTAGCAGCTTAAGGGGTCGTCAGCAAGAGACCCAGTACTTC. Protein product: CASSLRGRQQETQYF.

As regards this clonotype: At one end the junction does not follow the germline gene, possibly because of a read error. V is TRBV7-7 and J is TRBJ2-5, with a tentative D call TRBD1 (5 bases). Germline V gene data show CDR1 as SSHAT and CDR2 as FNYEAQ (reference sequence). The CDR3 spans 15 residues. The CDR3 region is CASSLTPGIGETQYF. The CDR3 nucleotides are TGTGCTAGCAGCTTAACCCCAGGGATCGGGGAGACCCAGTACTTC.

This clonotype appeared many times. The chain links TRBV12-3 or TRBV12-4 to TRBJ2-5; 11 positions agree with TRBD2. The trim removed 3 bases at V and 4 bases at J, leaving 1 base unmatched. CDR3 length equals 14 residues. The CDR3 sequence: CASSFGLAGETQYF. In DNA form, the CDR3 reads TGTGCCAGCAGTTTCGGACTAGCGGGAGAGACCCAGTACTTC.

This clonotype has a count of ten or more. The CDR3 is CAWKGSQETQYF. In DNA form, the CDR3 reads TGTGCCTGGAAGGGCAGCCAAGAGACCCAGTACTTC. This chain uses TRBV30 with TRBJ2-5, with D uncertain. Germline-derived CDR1 and CDR2 are GTSNPN and SVGIG (reference sequence). The V and J ends lost 4 bases and 1 base respectively, with 7 bases between them. This CDR3 region has 12 residues.

This clonotype was counted a single time. V usage is TRBV2 and J usage is TRBJ2-6, with TRBD1 identical over 8 bases. The CDR3 has 17 residues. Germline V gene data show CDR1 as SNHLY and CDR2 as FYNNEI. J gave up 0 bases and V 6 bases, and 7 bases lay outside the gene matches. Here the CDR3 reads CASRETGALSGANVLTF. The CDR3 coding sequence is TGTGCCAGCAGGGAGACAGGGGCCCTCTCTGGGGCCAACGTCCTGACTTTC.

This chain uses TRBV12-3 or TRBV12-4 with TRBJ2-7; 10 nucleotides align to TRBD1. The CDR3 consists of 14 residues. Trimming took 3 bases from V and 5 from J; bases not matched to a gene: 4. The CDR3 reads CASSFIGQGDEQYF. CDR3 DNA: TGTGCCAGCAGTTTCATCGGACAGGGGGACGAGCAGTACTTC.

The chain carries TRBV5-1 and TRBJ1-1; no clear D. CDR3 length: 15 amino acids. The germline V gene encodes CDR1 SGHRS and CDR2 YFSETQ. The ends were cut back, 4 bases at V and 0 bases at J, with 13 bases in the middle. For the CDR3, the DNA is TGCGCCAGCAGCCCGAGGGTCCCACTGAACACTGAAGCTTTCTTT. It yields the protein CASSPRVPLNTEAFF.

The rearrangement uses TRBV4-2 and TRBJ2-5, with D maybe TRBD2 (6 bases). Germline V lookup: CDR1 LGHNA, CDR2 YNFKEQ. V lost 4 bases and J lost 0, with 15 bases in between. The CDR3 length is 16 residues. This chain's CDR3 is CASSPQGGDYQETQYF. The DNA of the CDR3 is TGTGCCAGCAGCCCTCAAGGCGGGGATTACCAAGAGACCCAGTACTTC.

The genes are TRBV5-1 and TRBJ2-3; D tentatively fits TRBD1 or TRBD2 (5 bases each). This CDR3 has 16 residues. V was cut by 4 bases and J by 4 bases, with 19 bases left in between. Germline V CDR1 and CDR2: SGHRS, YFSETQ. CDR3 sequence reads: CASSETPGPGADTQYF. The CDR3 nucleotides read TGCGCCAGCAGCGAAACCCCGGGACCCGGGGCAGATACGCAGTATTTT.

This clonotype was seen more than once but under ten times. This sequence joins TRBV7-9 and TRBJ2-6; D might be TRBD1 (5 bases). Trimming shortened V by 4 bases and J by 7 bases, and 17 bases separated the two germline ends. There are 16 residues in the CDR3. CDR1 and CDR2 (germline): SEHNR, FQNEAQ (reference sequence). This CDR3 is CASSSLQGSRANVLTF. CDR3 DNA: TGTGCCAGCAGCTCGCTCCAGGGATCGCGAGCCAACGTCCTGACTTTC.

This clonotype has only one observation. The chain combines TRBV11-3 with TRBJ2-5, with D perhaps matching TRBD1 or TRBD2 (5 bases each). Near its end, the DNA agrees better with TRBJ2-7, so the J call may be wrong. CDR1 SGHNT and CDR2 YENEEA come from the germline V gene. The CDR3 length is 13 residues. CDR3 in amino acids: CASSSGIGDEQYF. In DNA, the CDR3 is TGTGCCAGCAGCTCGGGGATAGGGGACGAGCAGTACTTC.

This clonotype was counted a few times. The rearrangement joins TRBV7-9 to TRBJ2-5; TRBD2 matches 15 bases. CDR3 length: 16 amino acids. The J segment lost 9 bases and the V segment lost 4 bases, leaving 9 bases of the junction unmatched. Germline CDR1 reads SEHNR; CDR2 reads FQNEAQ (reference sequence). CDR3 DNA sequence: TGTGCCAGCAGCTCTCCGGGACTAGCGGGAGGATGGTCCCAGTACTTC. Translated: CASSSPGLAGGWSQYF.

V is TRBV15 and J is TRBJ2-5, with D hard to call. Per the germline V gene, CDR1 is LNHNV and CDR2 is YYDKDF (reference sequence). The ends were cut back, 0 bases at V and 12 bases at J, with 11 bases in the middle. The CDR3 covers 12 residues. CDR3 loop: CATSRDQTEEYF. CDR3 DNA sequence: TGTGCCACCAGCAGAGATCAAACAGAAGAGTACTTC.

The chain uses TRBV29-1 and TRBJ2-5; no reliable D call. This CDR3 is 13 amino acids long. Per germline, CDR1 SQVTM and CDR2 ANQGSEA. With 3 bases removed from V and 0 bases from J, the gap between germline ends came to 8 bases. The CDR3 sequence is CSVDKGNQETQYF. The DNA of the CDR3 is TGCAGCGTTGATAAGGGTAACCAAGAGACCCAGTACTTC.

With regard to this clonotype: A much larger clone lies a single base off, so this may be a read error. The chain joins TRBV10-3 to TRBJ2-5, with D maybe TRBD1 (6 bases). Germline V lookup: CDR1 ENHRY, CDR2 SYGVKD. The CDR3 has 11 amino acids. DNA of the CDR3: TGTGCCGTCAGGAGAGGGGGTGAGCAGTACTTC. It specifies CAVRRGGEQYF.

The chain carries TRBV29-1 and TRBJ2-7; D unresolved. Germline V gene data show CDR1 as SQVTM and CDR2 as ANQGSEA. The V and J ends lost 4 bases and 2 bases respectively, with 6 bases between them. The CDR3 sequence is 11 residues long. CDR3 protein: CSVVQTYEQYF. The CDR3, as DNA: TGCAGCGTTGTCCAAACCTACGAGCAGTACTTC.

This clonotype showed up just once. The gene calls are TRBV20-1 and TRBJ2-3, with 10 bases lining up with TRBD2. The CDR3 spans 15 residues. Unmatched junction bases numbered 9, after V lost 7 bases and J lost 2 bases. Germline-derived CDR1 and CDR2 are DFQATT and SNEGSKA (reference sequence). The CDR3 DNA follows: TGCAGTGGCAGAAAAGCGGGGGGGCCCACAGATACGCAGTATTTT. This codes for CSGRKAGGPTDTQYF.

This clonotype was detected a few times. A much larger clone lies a single base off, so this may be a read error. This chain links TRBV29-1 with TRBJ2-1, with D perhaps matching TRBD1 or TRBD2 (6 bases each). Per germline, CDR1 SQVTM and CDR2 ANQGSEA. The CDR3 has 15 amino acids. Trimming removed 7 bases from V and 3 bases from J, with 19 bases in between. CDR3 protein: CSATGGAGFYNEQFF. CDR3 bases: TGCAGCGCGACCGGGGGCGCGGGCTTCTACAATGAGCAGTTCTTC.

The gene calls are TRBV7-2 and TRBJ1-2; 7 positions agree with TRBD1. The CDR3 spans 14 residues. V lost 5 bases and J lost 2; bases outside the gene matches: 5. Germline loops: CDR1 SGHTA, CDR2 FQGNSA. Here the CDR3 reads CASSLKQGNYGYTF. In DNA form, the CDR3 reads TGTGCCAGCAGCCTCAAACAGGGGAACTATGGCTACACCTTC. Using reference TRBV7-2 and TRBJ1-2 for the parts outside the CDR3, the full variable domain is GAGVSQSPSNKVTEKGKDVELRCDPISGHTALYWYRQSLGQGLEFLIYFQGNSAPDKSGLPSDRFSAERTGGSVSTLTIQRTQQEDSAVYLCASSLKQGNYGYTFGSGTRLTVV.

This clonotype was recorded at least ten times. The chain employs TRBV20-1 and TRBJ2-7, with D uncertain. This CDR3 region has 16 residues. V lost 0 bases, J lost 2 bases, and 17 bases lay in between. Germline V lookup: CDR1 DFQATT, CDR2 SNEGSKA (reference sequence). CDR3 nucleotides: TGCAGTGCTAGAGATCCCAGGACCCCTAGTACCTACGAGCAGTACTTC. It translates to CSARDPRTPSTYEQYF.

The J gene is TRBJ2-2, the V gene TRBV5-1; the D gene is possibly TRBD1 (7 bases). Per the germline V gene, CDR1 is SGHRS and CDR2 is YFSETQ. The CDR3 is 15 residues long. Trimming left V 6 bases short and J 1 base short, with 13 bases between. In DNA, the CDR3 is TGCGCCAGCACCCAGGGGGGACAGAACACCGGGGAGCTGTTTTTT. Protein: CASTQGGQNTGELFF.

The rearrangement links TRBV7-2 to TRBJ2-5; 7 nucleotides match TRBD1. Losses at the gene ends were 3 bases for V and 5 bases for J; bases not matched to a gene: 6. The CDR3 consists of 14 residues. Germline-derived CDR1 and CDR2 are SGHTA and FQGNSA. The CDR3 sequence: CASSFQGGRETQYF. CDR3 coding DNA: TGTGCCAGCAGCTTTCAAGGGGGCAGGGAGACCCAGTACTTC.

V usage is TRBV6-5 and J usage is TRBJ2-1, with a possible D match to TRBD2 (5 bases). The J call may be in error: the DNA end matches TRBJ2-7 better. The CDR3 consists of 14 residues. CDR1 and CDR2 from the germline V gene are MNHEY and SVGAGI. This CDR3 is CASSYSAARDEQYF. The DNA for the CDR3 is TGTGCCAGCAGTTACTCGGCAGCTCGGGATGAGCAGTACTTC.

The gene calls are TRBV28 and TRBJ2-1; tentative D call: TRBD2 (6 bases). V lost 11 bases, J lost 8 bases, and 19 bases lay in between. This CDR3 spans 13 amino acids. Germline-derived CDR1 and CDR2 are MDHEN and SYDVKM. CDR3 bases: TGTGCCCATGGACGAACGGGAGTCGATGAGCAGTTCTTC. As protein: CAHGRTGVDEQFF.